These 6 T cell receptor beta chains were all obtained from the same sample, sequenced in a study of T-cell memory formation after mild COVID-19. In TCRdb, the 5' RACE reads were re-called with MiXCR into one record per CDR3 protein. Of 540,000 or so distinct CDR3 sequences detected, roughly 22% appear once; the ten largest clones hold approximately 12%. Sequenced: PBMCs or a T cell subset sorted from them (not recorded which). Receptors originate from an adult woman who had mild COVID-19 (a few samples of this study predate the infection). Cell type and time point are not known.

The V gene is TRBV11-3, the J gene TRBJ2-1, with D perhaps matching TRBD2 (6 bases). Germline loops: CDR1 SGHNT, CDR2 YENEEA. The CDR3 has 16 residues. The V and J ends lost 6 bases and 9 bases respectively, with 24 bases between them. As DNA, the CDR3 is TGTGCCAGCAGTCCTTCCGGGACTCTTTCGAGGGGTGAGCAGTTCTTC. This gives the protein CASSPSGTLSRGEQFF.

This clonotype came up a few times. This chain connects TRBV7-9 to TRBJ2-1; 7 positions agree with TRBD1. With 5 bases clipped from V and 4 bases from J, the junction kept 5 bases outside the gene matches. This CDR3 comprises 14 residues. Looked up from germline, CDR1 is SEHNR and CDR2 is FQNEAQ (reference sequence). CDR3 bases: TGTGCCAGCAGCCAAGGGACAGTATACAATGAGCAGTTCTTC. Translated: CASSQGTVYNEQFF. Full variable domain (rest looked up from reference TRBV7-9 and TRBJ2-1): DTGVSQNPRHKITKRGQNVTFRCDPISEHNRLYWYRQTLGQGPEFLTYFQNEAQLEKSRLLSDRFSAERPKGSFSTLEIQRTEQGDSAMYLCASSQGTVYNEQFFGPGTRLTVL.

This clonotype was seen at least ten times. V is TRBV5-1 and J is TRBJ1-1; D is undetermined. CDR1 SGHRS and CDR2 YFSETQ come from the germline V gene. CDR3 length: 14 residues. V was shortened by 4 bases and J by 4 bases, with 14 bases between the two germline ends. The CDR3 bases are TGCGCCAGCAGCGCAGAAGTCCTTGCCACTGAAGCTTTCTTT. It encodes CASSAEVLATEAFF.

The chain is built from TRBV5-1 and TRBJ2-1; TRBD1 matches at 7 bases. J lost 6 bases, V lost 4 bases, and 7 bases had no gene match. This CDR3 contains 14 residues. Germline lookup yields CDR1 SGHRS and CDR2 YFSETQ. The CDR3 DNA sequence: TGCGCCAGCAGCGTGGGACAGCCAAGCAATGAGCAGTTCTTC. Its protein is CASSVGQPSNEQFF.

This clonotype appeared a few times. The chain links TRBV7-9 to TRBJ1-2; no reliable D call. CDR3 length: 15 residues. In germline, CDR1 is SEHNR, CDR2 FQNEAQ (reference sequence). V gave up 1 base and J gave up 8 bases, with 17 bases separating them. In nucleotides, the CDR3 is TGTGCCAGCAGCTTAGATCGCCAGGAACTGAGAGGCTACACCTTC. Encoded protein: CASSLDRQELRGYTF.

Notes on this clonotype: At one of its ends the junction is not consistent with the germline gene, which may arise from a read error. This rearrangement joins TRBV2 to TRBJ2-4; a possible D gene is TRBD1 (6 bases). The CDR3 sequence is 13 residues long. Germline V gene sequence: CDR1 SNHLY, CDR2 FYNNEI. CDR3 residues: CAISGGHRNIQYF. The CDR3 bases are TGTGCCATCAGTGGGGGACACCGAAACATTCAGTACTTC.